Sequencing of this T cell receptor beta chain was carried out in a study of metastatic and nonmetastatic thyroid tumors. Study background: For malignant and benign thyroid patients, tumor or nodule tissue and blood were the sources whose repertoires were compared. Study-wide results and caveats: Benign nodules reportedly had significantly lower TCR beta diversity than malignant thyroid tumors in blood and tumor.

V dropped 0 bases and J dropped 4 bases, with 3 bases sitting between them. Germline V CDR1 and CDR2: LNHNV, YYDKDF (reference sequence). The CDR3 is 12 residues long. Original processing notes: A classifier for distant metastasis in papillary thyroid cancer was constructed using CDR3 differences observed across clinicopathological groups. TCRdb re-clonotyped the PCR reads via MiXCR. These V and J calls rely on TCRdb rather than the paper's analysis. This table holds about 28,000 clones, about 3.9% found once. Patients were all untreated before their thyroid surgery. This clone was detected many times. Its matching antigen is unknown.

The material sequenced was blood. The TCR comes from a male donor with papillary thyroid cancer or a benign thyroid nodule (not recorded which). Some clones in this sample may be carry-over from other donors' samples. V is TRBV15 and J is TRBJ1-1; unclear D gene. The CDR3 is CATSRDFTEAFF. CDR3 DNA: TGTGCCACCAGCAGAGATTTCACTGAAGCTTTCTTT.